One TCR beta chain is described in this entry. Its antigen is as yet unknown. Amplification yielded TCR beta CDR3 regions, with RNA transcripts as the source. The HTBI primer set was used in a first-round RT-PCR of the TCR CDR3. TCRdb used MiXCR to reprocess the multiplex PCR reads, holding one entry per CDR3 protein. The table has about 480,000 distinct CDR3 sequences, 14% seen once; the top ten hold less than 20%. Germline lookup yields CDR1 SGDLS and CDR2 YYNGEE. V was trimmed by 4 bases and J by 2 bases, leaving 21 bases between them. This CDR3 region has 17 residues. These data belong to a study of T cells in Graves' hyperthyroidism and ophthalmopathy. Background on the study: Peripheral blood samples were taken at initial diagnosis, prior to any treatment. Whole-study results and caveats: Most expanded thyroid clonotypes above 0.001 also appeared in blood.

No ophthalmopathy progression within 18 months constituted stable Graves' hyperthyroidism. Patients with uncontrolled infections, other autoimmune diseases, pregnancy or lactation were excluded. The material sequenced was blood. This chain joins TRBV9 and TRBJ1-2, with D perhaps TRBD1 (5 bases). The source of this sequence is a woman between 18 and 30 years old with Graves' hyperthyroidism. CDR3 region: CASSPGAQARRNYGYTF. CDR3 nucleotide sequence: TGTGCCAGCAGCCCGGGAGCACAGGCACGGAGAAACTATGGCTACACCTTC.